This T cell receptor (beta chain) was identified in a study of T cells in Graves' hyperthyroidism and ophthalmopathy. General study findings and limits: Median prediction lead before ophthalmopathy onset was 5 to 7.5 months with the model. Peripheral blood also featured most of the thyroid clonotypes expanded above 0.001. Ophthalmopathy was told apart from stable hyperthyroidism by a 13 V-J model.

The CDR3 regions of TCR beta were amplified from RNA transcripts. The HTBI primer set drove a first-round RT-PCR of the TCR CDR3. One entry per CDR3 protein, called by TCRdb with MiXCR from the multiplex PCR reads. There are a few hundred thousand distinct CDR3 sequences in the sample; roughly 46% occur only once, and about 8% lies in the top ten. The CDR3 length is 16 residues. Trimming removed 3 bases from V and 0 bases from J, with 14 bases in between. Germline lookup yields CDR1 SGHTA and CDR2 FQGNSA. Hyperthyroidism patients were newly diagnosed, had disease duration under 2 months, and were aged 18 to 65 years. As to this clonotype: The antigen is not known. A read error may be the cause here, since a much bigger clone is one base away.

This chain joins TRBV7-2 and TRBJ1-1; D is perhaps TRBD1 (5 bases). The TCR comes from a woman younger than 35 with Graves' hyperthyroidism. Sequences were obtained from peripheral blood or thyroid tissue (not recorded which). CDR3 protein: CASSFSGTNMNTEAFF. For the CDR3, the DNA is TGTGCCAGCAGCTTCTCCGGGACTAACATGAACACTGAAGCTTTCTTT.